Presented here are 8 T cell receptor beta chains from one specimen sequenced in a study of T-cell memory formation after mild COVID-19. TCRdb processed the 5' RACE reads anew with MiXCR; each CDR3 protein has one entry. This table has a few hundred thousand distinct CDR3 sequences, around 27% appearing once. Sequenced material: PBMCs or a T cell subset sorted from them (not recorded which). Receptors originate from an adult woman who had mild COVID-19 (a few samples of this study predate the infection). Cell type and time point are not known.

J is TRBJ2-2 and V is TRBV27; D is unclear. CDR1 is MNHEY, CDR2 SMNVEV, per germline (reference sequence). CDR3 length equals 13 residues. Between the trimmed V and J ends, which lost 7 bases and 1 base, there was a span of 7 bases. As DNA, the CDR3 is TGTGCCAGCACAACTCAGAACACCGGGGAGCTGTTTTTT. Its translation is CASTTQNTGELFF.

This clonotype turned up a few times. The chain links TRBV12-3 or TRBV12-4 to TRBJ2-7; D is ambiguous. The V end was cut by 6 bases, the J end by 5 bases, with 17 bases between. The CDR3 totals 14 residues. As DNA, the CDR3 is TGTGCCAGCAGGCTGGGCGCGATAAGAAACGAGCAGTACTTC. This gives the protein CASRLGAIRNEQYF.

This chain uses TRBV24-1 with TRBJ1-5, with no clear D. The CDR3 sequence is 14 residues long. Per germline, CDR1 KGHDR and CDR2 SFDVKD. V lost 7 bases to trimming and J lost 0 bases, with 9 bases between them. Written as DNA, the CDR3 is TGTGCCACCAGCACAAGTTATAGCAATCAGCCCCAGCATTTT. Amino acid sequence: CATSTSYSNQPQHF.

This clonotype appeared a few times. The genes are TRBV10-3 and TRBJ2-7, with D tentatively TRBD2 (6 bases). Trimming cost V 3 bases and J 8 bases, with 11 bases left between them. CDR3 length equals 12 residues. The germline CDR1 and CDR2 sequences are ENHRY and SYGVKD. CDR3 sequence (DNA): TGTGCCATCAGTGAATCGGGGGAAAAGCAGTACTTC. It yields the protein CAISESGEKQYF.

This clonotype was counted between two and nine times. The chain links TRBV9 to TRBJ2-7; 13 nucleotides align to TRBD2. Per the germline V gene, CDR1 is SGDLS and CDR2 is YYNGEE. The trim removed 0 bases at V and 5 bases at J, leaving 11 bases unmatched. The CDR3 spans 18 residues. In nucleotides, the CDR3 is TGTGCCAGCAGCGTAGTAGAATCAGGACTAGCGGGAGCCCACGAGCAGTACTTC. Its translation: CASSVVESGLAGAHEQYF.

This clonotype came up many times. The chain employs TRBV6-1 and TRBJ1-2; D uncertain. The CDR3 is 11 residues long. Looked up from germline, CDR1 is MNHNS and CDR2 is SASEGT. V was clipped by 10 bases and J by 2 bases, with 8 bases between them. Here the CDR3 DNA reads TGTGCCACCACACAGAACTATGGCTACACCTTC. Translating it yields CATTQNYGYTF.

The chain uses TRBV2 and TRBJ1-5, with D maybe TRBD1 (5 bases). Germline lookup yields CDR1 SNHLY and CDR2 FYNNEI. The V gene lost 1 base and the J gene lost 0 bases, with 19 bases spanning the gap. This CDR3 has 19 residues. CDR3 region: CASSEGFGRAGHSNQPQHF. The CDR3 DNA reads as TGTGCCAGCAGTGAAGGTTTTGGCAGGGCGGGTCATAGCAATCAGCCCCAGCATTTT.

DNA of the CDR3: TGCGCCAGCAGTGAGGAACAAGAGATCTTCTCTGGGGCCAACGTCCTGACTTTC. This encodes CASSEEQEIFSGANVLTF. This chain connects TRBV23-1 to TRBJ2-6; D remains unclear. TRBV23-1 is filed as an ORF, its function uncertain. The V and J ends lost 5 bases and 0 bases respectively, with 17 bases between them. This CDR3 spans 18 amino acids.